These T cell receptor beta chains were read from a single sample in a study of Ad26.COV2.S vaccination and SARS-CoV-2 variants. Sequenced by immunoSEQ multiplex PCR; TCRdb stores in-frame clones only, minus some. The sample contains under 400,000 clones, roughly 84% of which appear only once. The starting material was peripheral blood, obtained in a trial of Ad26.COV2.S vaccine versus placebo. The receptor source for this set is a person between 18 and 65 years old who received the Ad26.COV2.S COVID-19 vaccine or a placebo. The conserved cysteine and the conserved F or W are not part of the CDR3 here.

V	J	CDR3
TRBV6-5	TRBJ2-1	ASTGGGYNEQF
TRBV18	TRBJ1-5	ASSKGDTQGYSNQPQH
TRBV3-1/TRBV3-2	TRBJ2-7	ASSKYRGSYEQY
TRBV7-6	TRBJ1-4	ASSLSPGGQGAIELF
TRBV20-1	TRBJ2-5	SAELQETQY
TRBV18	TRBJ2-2	ASSPGTGDTGELF
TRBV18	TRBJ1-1	ASAQGAQTEAF
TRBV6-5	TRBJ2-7	ASSSSGTLYEQY
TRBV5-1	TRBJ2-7	ASSLSGGSYEQY
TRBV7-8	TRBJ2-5	ASSPGEHGETQY